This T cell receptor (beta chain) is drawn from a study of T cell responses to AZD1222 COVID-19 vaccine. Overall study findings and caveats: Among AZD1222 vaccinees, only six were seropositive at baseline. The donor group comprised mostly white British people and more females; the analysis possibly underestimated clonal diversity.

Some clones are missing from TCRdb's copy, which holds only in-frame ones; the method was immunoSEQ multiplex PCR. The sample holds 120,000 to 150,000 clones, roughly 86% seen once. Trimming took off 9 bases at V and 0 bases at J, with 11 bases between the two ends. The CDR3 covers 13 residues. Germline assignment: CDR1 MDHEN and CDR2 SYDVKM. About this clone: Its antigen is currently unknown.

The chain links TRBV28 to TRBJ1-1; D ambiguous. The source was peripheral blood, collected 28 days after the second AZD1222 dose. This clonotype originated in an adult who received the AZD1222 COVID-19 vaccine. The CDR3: CASAPVLNTEAFF. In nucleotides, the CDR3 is TGTGCCAGTGCCCCAGTCTTGAACACTGAAGCTTTCTTT.